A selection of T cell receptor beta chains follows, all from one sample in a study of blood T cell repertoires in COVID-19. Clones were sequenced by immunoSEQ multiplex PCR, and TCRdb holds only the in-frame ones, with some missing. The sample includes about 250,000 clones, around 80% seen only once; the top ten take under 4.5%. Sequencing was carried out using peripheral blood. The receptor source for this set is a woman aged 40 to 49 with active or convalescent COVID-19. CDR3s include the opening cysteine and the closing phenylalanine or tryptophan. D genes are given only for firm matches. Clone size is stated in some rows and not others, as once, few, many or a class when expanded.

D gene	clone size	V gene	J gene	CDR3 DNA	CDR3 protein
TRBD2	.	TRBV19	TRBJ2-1	TGTGCCAGCAAGACCAGCGGGGGTTACAATGAGCAGTTCTTC	CASKTSGGYNEQFF
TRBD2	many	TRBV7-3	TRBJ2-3	TGTGCCAGCAGCTTAAGTGTAGCGGGGTCCACAGATACGCAGTATTTT	CASSLSVAGSTDTQYF
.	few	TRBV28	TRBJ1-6	TGTGCCGCCCGGGTCCTCAATTCACCCCTCCACTTT	CAARVLNSPLHF
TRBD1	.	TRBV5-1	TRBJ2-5	TGCGCCAGCAGCTTTTCCAGGGGGGAGACCCAGTACTTC	CASSFSRGETQYF
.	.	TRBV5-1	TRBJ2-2	TGCGCCAGCAGCTTGGGACAGATCCGGGAGCTGTTTTTT	CASSLGQIRELFF
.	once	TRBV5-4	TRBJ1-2	TGTGCCAGCAGCGAGGCCGGGGGTGGCTACACCTTC	CASSEAGGGYTF
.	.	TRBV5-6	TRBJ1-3	TGTGCCAGCAGCTCGCAGGGCGGAAACACCATATATTTT	CASSSQGGNTIYF
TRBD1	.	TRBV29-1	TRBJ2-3	TGCAGCGTTGCCACAGGGGAAGATACGCAGTATTTT	CSVATGEDTQYF
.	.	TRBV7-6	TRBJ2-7	TGTGCCAGCAGCTCCCTGGCAGGTGGCTACGAGCAGTACTTC	CASSSLAGGYEQYF
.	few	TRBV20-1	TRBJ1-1	TGCAGTGCGGGGGGGAACACTGAAGCTTTCTTT	CSAGGNTEAFF
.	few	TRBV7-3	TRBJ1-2	TGTGCCAGCAGCTTAACGCCGGACTATGGCTACACCTTC	CASSLTPDYGYTF
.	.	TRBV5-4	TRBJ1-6	TGTGCCAGCAGCTTGCAGGGGAGTAATTCACCCCTCCACTTT	CASSLQGSNSPLHF
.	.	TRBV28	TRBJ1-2	TGTGCCAGCAGTTTGAGGACAGACTATGGCTACACCTTC	CASSLRTDYGYTF
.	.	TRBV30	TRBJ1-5	TGTGCCTTGGAGCTGGGTAACGGCAATCAGCCCCAGCATTTT	CALELGNGNQPQHF
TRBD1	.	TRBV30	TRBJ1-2	TGTGCCTGGATCATACAGGGGGCTCCCTATGGCTACACCTTC	CAWIIQGAPYGYTF
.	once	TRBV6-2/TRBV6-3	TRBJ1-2	TGTGCCAGCAGTTACTACAGGGCTGGCTACACCTTC	CASSYYRAGYTF
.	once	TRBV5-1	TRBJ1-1	TGCGCCAGCAGCTTATCAGGGATACTGCCTGAAGCTTTCTTT	CASSLSGILPEAFF
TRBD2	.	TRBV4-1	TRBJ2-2	TGCGCCAGCAGCCAAGATCAAGCTAGCGGGGGCCCCAGGGAGCTGTTTTTT	CASSQDQASGGPRELFF
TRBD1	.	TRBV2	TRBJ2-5	TGTGCCAGCAGCCTGAACAGGGGGCGAGAGACCCAGTACTTC	CASSLNRGRETQYF
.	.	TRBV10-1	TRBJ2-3	TGCGCCAGCAGTGATCCAAATACAGGGATGCCAGATACGCAGTATTTT	CASSDPNTGMPDTQYF
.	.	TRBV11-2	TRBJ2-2	TGTGCCAGCAGCAAGACAGCTAACACCGGGGAGCTGTTTTTT	CASSKTANTGELFF
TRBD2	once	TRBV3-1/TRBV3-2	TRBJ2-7	TGTGCCAGCAGCCAAGATCGAGCGGGGGGGCTTTACTACGAGCAGTACTTC	CASSQDRAGGLYYEQYF
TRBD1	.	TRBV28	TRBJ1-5	TGTGCCAGCAGTTTATCCGTCCGACAGGGGGCAGGAGACCCCAGCAGTGCCTATAAGCATTTT	CASSLSVRQGAGDPSSAYKHF
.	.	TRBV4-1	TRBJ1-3	TGCGCCAGCAGCCAATACAGCCGCTCTGGAAACACCATATATTTT	CASSQYSRSGNTIYF
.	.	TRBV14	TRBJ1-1	TGTGCCAGCAGCCAAGAACAGGGTGCAGCTTTCTTT	CASSQEQGAAFF
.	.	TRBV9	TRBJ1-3	TGTGCCAGTACCCAAACAGGGCGCACCATATATTTT	CASTQTGRTIYF
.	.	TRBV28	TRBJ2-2	TGTGCCAGCAGTTTATGGACGGGCAGGGGATCGGGGCGAACCGGGGAGCTGTTTTTT	CASSLWTGRGSGRTGELFF
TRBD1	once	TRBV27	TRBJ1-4	TGTGCCAGCAGTTCGTCCCGGGACAGGGAAACTAATGAAAAACTGTTTTTT	CASSSSRDRETNEKLFF